This section outlines one T cell receptor (beta chain) sequence together with its context. The target of this receptor is not known. No base quality values were provided; no much bigger clone lies one nucleotide off. There are 15 amino acids in the CDR3, from cysteine to phenylalanine inclusive. Only the CDR3 portion is preserved as DNA: 45 bases, with reading frame beginning at the first base. Ends trimmed: V by 7 bases, J by 6 bases; bases unmatched to a gene: 5. CDR1 and CDR2 are read off the germline V gene (reference sequence) as LNHDA and SQIVND. The collaborating institutions used their own protocols to collect whole blood in K2EDTA tubes. For TCRbeta analysis, collaborator samples were shipped as frozen whole blood, as isolated PBMCs, or as DNA extracted from either sample type. The entry originates in a study of blood T cell repertoires in COVID-19 (dated by TCRdb to the early 2020s). Background on the whole study: Samples covering the acute and convalescent phases of COVID-19 were provided by collaborators in the United States, Italy and Spain. The prospective study material was composed of cDNA or gDNA derived from T cells, B-cell-depleted T cells, or PBMCs. Subjects who had been exposed to COVID-19, were actively infected with it, or had recovered from it provided the deeply sampled blood TCRbeta repertoires that made up the dataset. A freely available public database, intended as a resource for researchers studying the immune response to SARS-CoV-2, is where the repertoires were released. The samples were drawn from two sources: the first 160 participants of the ongoing ImmuneRACE study, and fewer than 1,500 subjects contributed by 6 global collaborators. Nearly every sample came with metadata listing a de-identified subject ID, COVID-19 status, age in years and sex. Where HLA class I and class II types were available, the types were taken from metadata supplied by the sample provider, not from assay-based typing. Beyond this particular receptor, the publication reports: Clinical and demographic metadata were provided uncurated, with the amount varying by source and participant.

The immunoSEQ Assay, a bias-controlled multiplex PCR, was used to amplify TCRbeta CDR3 regions from genomic DNA. Turning to the authors' computational methods: Within the assay, amplification of reference gene primers was used to estimate how many nucleated cells each sample contained. To quantify the absolute abundance of each unique TCRbeta CDR3 rearrangement, sequence reads were collapsed and filtered. Productive Simpson clonality was computed per sample as the square root of Simpson's diversity index over productive rearrangements. In its TCRdb copy, this immuneACCESS table keeps in-frame sequences only and misses some clones. Where compared with another copy, unresolved V genes explain less than half of these, and the others have no known cause. V, J and clone size derive from that table, while D and trimming were established from the DNA sequence. The sample table lists more than 100,000 clones, roughly 90% of them with a count of one. The ten largest account for less than 5% of the sample.

The V and J segments used are TRBV19 and TRBJ2-1, and 14 bases in between align with TRBD2. The TCR was taken from a man aged 40-50 years with acute or convalescent COVID-19. Sequences were obtained from peripheral blood. CDR3 protein: CASMRGTSGSNEQFF. The nucleotides are TGTGCCAGTATGAGGGGGACTAGCGGGAGCAATGAGCAGTTCTTC.